The 19 T cell receptor beta chains below all came from one sample that was sequenced in a study of CD8+CD57+ T cells in acquired aplastic anemia. Whoever was chosen for sequencing had shown CD8+CD57+ cell expansion by flow cytometry. Using genomic DNA as the template, TCR beta VDJ and CDR3 profiling was carried out. MiXCR, run by TCRdb on the reads, gives a single entry per CDR3 protein. The sample holds about 40,000 distinct CDR3 sequences; under 80% are singletons and the top ten take 59%. The sequenced sample consisted of sorted CD4+, CD8+, or CD8+CD57+ T cells (not recorded which) from PBMCs. The receptors here all came from a human donor with aplastic anemia.

The rearrangement links TRBV7-9 to TRBJ1-2, with 8 bases fitting TRBD1. This CDR3 region has 16 residues. Germline lookup yields CDR1 SEHNR and CDR2 FQNEAQ (reference sequence). V was pared by 5 bases and J by 2 bases, with 10 bases of the junction left unmatched. CDR3 residues: CASSRQGQGSNYGYTF. CDR3 bases: TGTGCCAGCAGCCGCCAAGGACAGGGCAGCAACTATGGCTACACCTTC.

V is TRBV24-1 and J is TRBJ2-3; a weak D match, TRBD2 (7 bases). CDR1 and CDR2 from the germline V gene are KGHDR and SFDVKD. Trimming removed 1 base from V and 3 bases from J, with 10 bases in between. The CDR3 runs 15 residues. The CDR3 here is CATSDFRGATDTQYF. DNA for the CDR3: TGTGCCACCAGTGATTTCCGGGGGGCTACAGATACGCAGTATTTT.

The J gene is TRBJ2-7, the V gene TRBV5-5, with TRBD1 as a possible D gene (5 bases). This CDR3 contains 14 residues. The germline gives CDR1 SGHKS, CDR2 YYEKEE (reference sequence). The germline V and J ends were trimmed by 7 bases and 2 bases, with 16 bases remaining between them. This CDR3 reads CASGRRQRTYEQYF. Written as DNA, the CDR3 is TGTGCCAGCGGACGTCGACAGAGAACCTACGAGCAGTACTTC.

In its sample, this clonotype was seen a few times. J is TRBJ1-4 and V is TRBV6-2 or TRBV6-3; TRBD1 agrees at 7 bases. Trimming removed 7 bases from V and 8 bases from J; junction bases left unmatched: 13. Germline V gene lookup returns CDR1 MNHEY and CDR2 SVGEGT. This CDR3 comprises 15 residues. The CDR3 region is CASTRTGTAEEKLFF. CDR3 DNA sequence: TGTGCCAGCACCCGGACGGGGACAGCCGAAGAAAAACTGTTTTTT.

With regard to this clonotype: A junction end diverges from the germline sequence, so it may reflect a read error. The chain combines TRBV27 with TRBJ1-5; no clear D. The germline V gene encodes CDR1 MNHEY and CDR2 SMNVEV (reference sequence). This CDR3 has 13 amino acids. The CDR3 DNA is TGTGCCGCTGGCACCATGGGCAATCAGACCCAGCATTTT. Its protein is CAAGTMGNQTQHF.

Many counts were recorded for this clonotype. J is TRBJ2-7 and V is TRBV4-1; 8 nucleotides align to TRBD1. In germline, CDR1 is MGHRA, CDR2 YSYEKL. The CDR3 has 13 residues. V lost 8 bases, J lost 5 bases, and 8 bases stayed unmatched. The CDR3 sequence: CASRPTGVNEQYF. For the CDR3, the DNA is TGCGCCAGCCGACCGACAGGGGTGAACGAGCAGTACTTC.

Concerning this clonotype itself: A single base separates this from a much larger clone, so it may be a read error. The J gene is TRBJ1-5, the V gene TRBV13; TRBD1 matches at 7 bases. V shed 0 bases and J 6 bases; nucleotides not matched to a gene: 2. Germline CDR1 PRHDT, CDR2 FYEKMQ (reference sequence). The CDR3 runs 14 residues. CDR3 nucleotides: TGTGCCAGCAGCTTAGGCAGGGGGTGTCAGCCCCAGCATTTT. This codes for CASSLGRGCQPQHF.

This clonotype showed up just a few times. This sequence joins TRBV7-2 and TRBJ2-3; a possible D gene is TRBD2 (6 bases). V gave up 0 bases and J gave up 6 bases, with 7 bases separating them. The CDR3 runs to 13 residues. Germline-derived CDR1 and CDR2 are SGHTA and FQGNSA. For the CDR3, the DNA is TGTGCCAGCAGCTTAGCCCTAGCGGATACGCAGTATTTT. It encodes CASSLALADTQYF.

The V call is TRBV19, the J call TRBJ2-7, with 9 bases matching TRBD1. The germline V gene has CDR1 LNHDA and CDR2 SQIVND (reference sequence). The CDR3 loop spans 14 amino acids. Germline trimming cut 3 bases from V and 0 bases from J; bases unmatched to any gene: 0. This CDR3 reads CASSMGQGSYEQYF. DNA of the CDR3: TGTGCCAGTAGTATGGGACAGGGCTCCTACGAGCAGTACTTC.

This clonotype was counted at least ten times. CDR3 bases: TGTGCCAGCAGCGTAGCACCGAACACTGAAGCTTTCTTT. Translation: CASSVAPNTEAFF. The V call is TRBV9, the J call TRBJ1-1; D remains ambiguous. The germline V gene encodes CDR1 SGDLS and CDR2 YYNGEE. The CDR3 has 13 residues. Trimming removed 0 bases at V and 1 base at J, with 4 bases between.

The chain joins TRBV20-1 to TRBJ1-2, with a possible D match to TRBD1 (5 bases). The CDR3 sequence is 16 residues long. The germline V and J ends were trimmed by 3 bases and 5 bases, with 22 bases remaining between them. Germline V gene sequence: CDR1 DFQATT, CDR2 SNEGSKA (reference sequence). The CDR3 spells CSARDARDSGEYGYTF. The CDR3 nucleotides are TGCAGTGCTAGGGATGCCCGCGACAGCGGGGAATATGGCTACACCTTC.

The V gene is TRBV7-2, the J gene TRBJ1-1, with D perhaps matching TRBD1 (5 bases). The length of the CDR3 is 14 residues. Trimming cost V 5 bases and J 1 base, with 11 bases left between them. Germline CDR1 reads SGHTA; CDR2 reads FQGNSA. The CDR3 sequence: CASSQGQGNTEAFF. In DNA, the CDR3 is TGTGCCAGCAGCCAAGGGCAGGGGAACACTGAAGCTTTCTTT.

This rearrangement joins TRBV10-3 to TRBJ2-7, with TRBD1 identical over 9 bases. Germline CDR1 is ENHRY and CDR2 is SYGVKD. The CDR3 loop spans 14 amino acids. V trimming: 4 bases; J trimming: 3 bases; junction bases outside the gene matches: 4. The CDR3, as DNA: TGTGCCATCAGTGGGGGACAGGGTTACTACGAGCAGTACTTC. Protein: CAISGGQGYYEQYF.

The chain couples TRBV29-1 to TRBJ2-1, with 8 bases fitting TRBD2. J was trimmed by 15 bases and V by 2 bases; bases with no gene match: 9. CDR3 size: 12 residues. CDR1 is SQVTM and CDR2 is ANQGSEA in the germline V gene. The CDR3 region is CSVEREGRGAFF. The CDR3 nucleotides read TGCAGCGTTGAACGTGAGGGGCGGGGGGCGTTCTTC.

This clonotype has only a few counts. This chain connects TRBV7-9 to TRBJ2-3; D remains unclear. This CDR3 region has 13 residues. From germline, CDR1 is SEHNR and CDR2 FQNEAQ (reference sequence). The V end was cut by 3 bases, the J end by 6 bases, with 10 bases between. The CDR3 region has the DNA TGTGCCAGCAGCTTCCCAGATCAGGATACGCAGTATTTT. Translating gives CASSFPDQDTQYF.

This clonotype has a handful of counts. The CDR3: CASTEHPNQPQHF. In nucleotides, the CDR3 is TGTGCCAGCACCGAACATCCGAATCAGCCCCAGCATTTT. V is TRBV2 and J is TRBJ1-5, with D hard to call. Per the germline V gene, CDR1 is SNHLY and CDR2 is FYNNEI. Trimming left V 7 bases short and J 4 bases short, with 11 bases between. The CDR3 is 13 residues long.

This clonotype turned up a few times. The genes are TRBV15 and TRBJ1-6; no firm D call. This CDR3 is 12 amino acids long. Trimming pared 3 bases from V and 12 bases from J, leaving 9 bases between. CDR1 is LNHNV, CDR2 YYDKDF, per germline (reference sequence). For the CDR3, the DNA is TGTGCCACCAGCAGGCTTGAAGGACCCCTCCACTTT. It encodes CATSRLEGPLHF.

Concerning this clonotype: The junction shows a germline mismatch at one end, possibly a read error. The chain has TRBV2 and TRBJ2-7, with D perhaps TRBD1 or TRBD2 (5 bases each). The germline gives CDR1 SNHLY, CDR2 FYNNEI. The CDR3 contains 14 residues. CDR3 residues: CASSEGPGVYEQYF. As DNA, the CDR3 is TGCGCCAGCAGTGAGGGACCAGGTGTCTACGAGCAGTACTTC.

V and J are TRBV11-2 and TRBJ2-1; 13 nucleotides match TRBD2. Trimming at V came to 0 bases and at J to 2 bases, leaving 4 bases not matched to a gene. The CDR3 loop spans 18 amino acids. Germline V CDR1 and CDR2: SGHAT, FQNNGV. CDR3 in amino acids: CASSLERTSGGPYNEQFF. The CDR3 coding sequence is TGTGCCAGCAGCTTAGAGCGGACTAGCGGGGGACCCTACAATGAGCAGTTCTTC.